This TCR beta chain derives from a study of CD8+ T cells in alopecia areata. Whole-study results and caveats: Patients shared TCRs less clearly than mice did, possibly for HLA-related reasons.

Germline CDR1 SGHTA, CDR2 FQGNSA. V lost 5 bases to trimming and J lost 2 bases; unmatched junction nucleotides: 3. CDR3 size: 15 residues. RNA was isolated and reverse transcribed to cDNA, the sequencing template. Profiled with immunoSEQ multiplex PCR; TCRdb holds only in-frame clones, not every one. The sample lists roughly 200,000 clones, 56% occurring once. Comments on this clone: Its antigen remains unknown. A read error may be the cause here, since a much bigger clone is one base away.

The chain recombines TRBV7-2 with TRBJ2-7; 13 nucleotides line up with TRBD2. This receptor was obtained from a human donor in good health. Source material: CD8+ T cells sorted from blood. This chain's CDR3 is CASSPTSGGAYEQYF. In DNA form, the CDR3 reads TGTGCCAGCAGCCCCACTAGCGGGGGGGCCTACGAGCAGTACTTC.